This TCR beta chain came from a study of a mutant IDH1 vaccine in newly diagnosed glioma. About the study: Treated patients, approximately 60% male and approximately 38% female, averaged around 40 years of age.

The germline CDR1 and CDR2 sequences are SNHLY and FYNNEI. The CDR3 is 15 amino acids. V lost 1 base and J lost 4, with 13 bases in between. Assay: immunoSEQ multiplex PCR; the TCRdb copy retains only in-frame clones and omits some. The table shows 25,000 to 30,000 clones, with over 60% occurring only once. About this clone itself: Its antigen is unknown.

The time point: week 35, safety follow-up. Every vaccination contained 300 ug of the mutant IDH1 20-mer peptide and was paired with topical imiquimod. The TCR sequence derives from a man aged 45-65 years with glioma. The genes are TRBV2 and TRBJ1-2; maybe TRBD1 (6 bases). This specimen was PBMCs, taken from a glioma patient whose treatment included an IDH1 peptide vaccine. The CDR3 protein is CASSEGRQAFYGYTF. CDR3 nucleotides: TGTGCCAGCAGTGAAGGGAGACAGGCATTCTATGGCTACACCTTC.